This T cell receptor beta chain comes out of a study of T cells after yellow fever vaccination. The study's findings and limits: FACS-sorted repertoires might harbor abundant contaminating clonotypes from the bulk population.

This clonotype was picked up a small number of times. The antigen is not known. One entry per CDR3 protein, called by TCRdb with MiXCR from the 5' RACE reads. The sample holds just under 600,000 distinct CDR3 sequences, approximately 13% seen once. This sequence originates from a man aged 25-45 years who received the YFV17D yellow fever vaccine. The sequences come from PBMCs, collected on the day of the yellow fever booster vaccination.

The CDR3 DNA follows: TGCAGCGGCCATAGCGGGACAGAGACCCAGTACTTC. Protein product: CSGHSGTETQYF. The rearrangement joins TRBV29-1 to TRBJ2-5, with 8 bases identical to TRBD2. With 7 bases clipped from V and 4 bases from J, the junction kept 5 bases outside the gene matches. CDR1 and CDR2 from the germline V gene are SQVTM and ANQGSEA. There are 12 residues in the CDR3.